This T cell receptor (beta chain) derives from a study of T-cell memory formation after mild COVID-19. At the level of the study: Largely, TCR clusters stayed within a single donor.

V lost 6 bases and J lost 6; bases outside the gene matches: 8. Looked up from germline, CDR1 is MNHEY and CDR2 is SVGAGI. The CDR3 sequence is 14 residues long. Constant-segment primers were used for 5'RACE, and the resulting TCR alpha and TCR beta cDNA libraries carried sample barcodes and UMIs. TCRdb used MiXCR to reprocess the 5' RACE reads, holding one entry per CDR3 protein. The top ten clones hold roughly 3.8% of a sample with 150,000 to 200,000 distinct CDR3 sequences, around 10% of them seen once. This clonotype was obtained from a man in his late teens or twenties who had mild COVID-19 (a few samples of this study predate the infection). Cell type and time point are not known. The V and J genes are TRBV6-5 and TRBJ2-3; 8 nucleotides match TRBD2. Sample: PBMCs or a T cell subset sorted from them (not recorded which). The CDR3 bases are TGTGCCAGCAGACGGGGGGGCTTGGGGGATACGCAGTATTTT. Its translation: CASRRGGLGDTQYF.